This is a list of T cell receptor beta chains from one sample in a study of regulatory and conventional T cells in RAG deficiency. Profiled with immunoSEQ multiplex PCR; TCRdb holds only in-frame clones, not every one. The profile shows some 20,000 clones, around 92% of them singletons. This same sample was also taken into another study, of regulatory T cells.

The sequenced sample consisted of CD4+ T cells sorted from blood. The receptors were sampled from a human donor in good health. CDR3s include the opening cysteine and the closing phenylalanine or tryptophan. A D gene is named only where the DNA matches it firmly. A clone size is listed for some rows: how often the clone was seen (once, few, many), or a class if it is expanded.

v_gene,d_gene,abundance,j_gene,CDR3aa,CDR3nt
TRBV18,TRBD1,NA,TRBJ2-7,CASSPSGGWEQYF,TGTGCCAGCAGCCCCTCAGGGGGATGGGAGCAGTACTTC
TRBV6-5,NA,NA,TRBJ1-5,CASRYSDQPQHF,TGTGCCAGCAGATATAGCGATCAGCCCCAGCATTTT
TRBV5-1,NA,NA,TRBJ1-1,CASSLAPFRVQNTEAFF,TGCGCCAGCAGCTTGGCTCCTTTCAGGGTTCAGAACACTGAAGCTTTCTTT
TRBV12-5,TRBD2,NA,TRBJ2-5,CASALSGGLETQYF,TGTGCTAGTGCCCTCTCGGGGGGACTCGAGACCCAGTACTTC
TRBV5-1,NA,NA,TRBJ1-1,CASSSQAGGTEAFF,TGCGCCAGCAGCAGTCAGGCTGGCGGCACTGAAGCTTTCTTT
TRBV28,TRBD2,NA,TRBJ2-5,CASTSSGGSGTATQYF,TGTGCCAGCACCTCCTCGGGGGGTAGCGGGACTGCGACCCAGTACTTC
TRBV6-6,NA,NA,TRBJ2-2,CASSPVGAGELFF,TGTGCCAGCAGTCCGGTCGGCGCCGGGGAGCTGTTTTTT
TRBV6-1,NA,once,TRBJ1-2,CASRETANYGYTF,TGTGCCAGCAGAGAGACAGCTAACTATGGCTACACCTTC
TRBV11-3,NA,NA,TRBJ2-3,CASSSWRDTDTQYF,TGTGCCAGCAGCTCCTGGAGGGACACAGATACGCAGTATTTT
TRBV9,NA,NA,TRBJ2-5,CASTREETQYF,TGTGCCAGCACCCGAGAGGAGACCCAGTACTTC
TRBV28,NA,NA,TRBJ2-7,CASSLRFTARGEQYF,TGTGCCAGCAGTTTGAGGTTTACGGCCCGGGGCGAGCAGTACTTC
TRBV29-1,TRBD1,once,TRBJ2-5,CSVVTGGGETQYF,TGCAGCGTCGTTACAGGGGGCGGGGAGACCCAGTACTTC
TRBV6-5,TRBD1,NA,TRBJ1-1,CASSFSLTGDTEAFF,TGTGCCAGCAGTTTCTCTCTGACAGGGGACACTGAAGCTTTCTTT
TRBV6-1,NA,NA,TRBJ2-7,CASSGGAYEQYF,TGTGCCAGCAGTGGGGGCGCGTACGAGCAGTACTTC
TRBV30,NA,NA,TRBJ1-5,CAWSKDSLNQPQHF,TGTGCCTGGAGTAAAGACAGCTTGAATCAGCCCCAGCATTTT
TRBV5-1,NA,NA,TRBJ1-1,CASSSGTPAVAFF,TGCGCCAGCAGCTCCGGGACCCCCGCGGTGGCTTTCTTT
TRBV5-4,NA,NA,TRBJ1-2,CASSLMGAQIYGYTF,TGTGCCAGCAGCTTAATGGGGGCCCAGATCTATGGCTACACCTTC
TRBV11-2,TRBD2,NA,TRBJ2-1,CASSLEASGRILF,TGTGCCAGCAGCTTAGAGGCTAGCGGGAGGATTCTCTTC
TRBV5-1,NA,NA,TRBJ1-5,CASSLGDRNQPQHF,TGCGCCAGCAGCTTGGGCGACAGGAATCAGCCCCAGCATTTT
TRBV2,NA,NA,TRBJ1-3,CASEPGFEGNTIYF,TGTGCCAGCGAACCAGGGTTCGAGGGAAACACCATATATTTT
TRBV7-9,TRBD1,NA,TRBJ2-7,CASSSTLDRRLRIEQYF,TGTGCCAGCAGCTCAACTTTGGACAGGCGACTAAGAATCGAGCAGTACTTC
TRBV28,TRBD2,NA,TRBJ2-2,CATLGLASTGELFF,TGTGCCACCCTGGGACTAGCGTCCACCGGGGAGCTGTTTTTT
TRBV6-1,NA,NA,TRBJ1-1,CASSATDSNTEAFF,TGTGCCAGCAGTGCAACCGATTCGAACACTGAAGCTTTCTTT
TRBV10-2,NA,NA,TRBJ1-1,CASRKGRNTEAFF,TGCGCCAGCAGAAAGGGACGGAACACTGAAGCTTTCTTT
TRBV11-2,NA,NA,TRBJ2-7,CASSLGEVGASEQYF,TGTGCCAGCAGCTTAGGGGAAGTGGGAGCCTCCGAGCAGTACTTC
TRBV2,NA,NA,TRBJ2-4,CASNSKEAKNIQYF,TGTGCCAGCAACTCAAAGGAAGCCAAAAACATTCAGTACTTC
TRBV6-5,TRBD1,NA,TRBJ1-3,CASSPGTAGNTIYF,TGTGCCAGCAGCCCCGGGACAGCCGGAAACACCATATATTTT
TRBV5-1,TRBD2,NA,TRBJ2-1,CATSGRAGNEQFF,TGCGCCACCAGCGGGAGGGCCGGGAATGAGCAGTTCTTC
TRBV6-1,TRBD2,NA,TRBJ2-1,CASSTGGRSYNEQFF,TGTGCCAGCAGTACGGGGGGGCGGTCCTACAATGAGCAGTTCTTC
TRBV2,NA,NA,TRBJ1-1,CASSGLARDREAFF,TGTGCCAGCAGTGGCTTAGCCCGAGACAGGGAAGCTTTCTTT
TRBV10-1,NA,NA,TRBJ1-6,CASSESVVGIGSPLHF,TGCGCCAGCAGTGAGTCCGTGGTGGGCATTGGTTCACCCCTCCACTTT
TRBV14,NA,NA,TRBJ2-2,CASSPGGIGELFF,TGTGCCAGCAGCCCAGGGGGGATCGGGGAGCTGTTTTTT
TRBV4-1,TRBD1,NA,TRBJ1-6,CASSPGQGAYNSPLHF,TGCGCCAGCAGCCCAGGACAGGGTGCCTATAATTCACCCCTCCACTTT
TRBV15,NA,NA,TRBJ1-3,CATSSFLEAAGNTIYF,TGTGCCACCAGCAGTTTTCTTGAGGCGGCTGGAAACACCATATATTTT
TRBV6-5,TRBD1,once,TRBJ1-3,CASRRDSLTGNTIYF,TGTGCCAGCAGGAGGGACAGCCTTACGGGAAACACCATATATTTT
TRBV2,TRBD1,NA,TRBJ2-7,CASSGGQGSEQYF,TGTGCCAGCAGTGGAGGACAGGGCTCCGAGCAGTACTTC
TRBV6-1,TRBD2,NA,TRBJ2-7,CASAGLAGDPSEQYF,TGTGCCAGCGCCGGACTAGCGGGAGATCCGTCCGAGCAGTACTTC
TRBV10-2,NA,NA,TRBJ2-7,CASSENAGGQAKQYF,TGCGCCAGCAGTGAAAACGCGGGGGGACAGGCTAAGCAGTACTTC
TRBV4-1,TRBD1,NA,TRBJ1-1,CASSHARDRGYQAFF,TGCGCCAGCAGCCACGCCCGGGACAGGGGGTATCAAGCTTTCTTT
TRBV7-9,NA,NA,TRBJ1-2,CASSLAEVPVGYTF,TGTGCCAGCAGCTTAGCGGAGGTTCCCGTTGGCTACACCTTC
TRBV6-5,NA,NA,TRBJ1-1,CASSYFAYPMNTEAFF,TGTGCCAGCAGTTACTTCGCCTATCCCATGAACACTGAAGCTTTCTTT
TRBV19,NA,once,TRBJ2-1,CASSIEGTTYNEQFF,TGTGCCAGTAGTATCGAGGGGACAACCTACAATGAGCAGTTCTTC
TRBV29-1,NA,NA,TRBJ1-1,CSVGQGGGTEAFF,TGCAGCGTTGGTCAAGGGGGTGGCACTGAAGCTTTCTTT
TRBV2,NA,once,TRBJ2-7,CASSVQGSYEQYF,TGTGCCAGCAGTGTCCAAGGGTCGTACGAGCAGTACTTC
TRBV5-6,TRBD1,NA,TRBJ1-2,CASSRGTGTVYGYTF,TGTGCCAGCAGCCGAGGGACAGGAACGGTCTATGGCTACACCTTC
TRBV15,NA,NA,TRBJ2-1,CATSRDAWGSEQFF,TGTGCCACCAGCAGAGATGCGTGGGGCAGCGAGCAGTTCTTC
TRBV27,NA,NA,TRBJ1-4,CASLAGNEKLFF,TGTGCCAGCCTTGCTGGTAATGAAAAACTGTTTTTT
TRBV5-8,NA,NA,TRBJ2-3,CASSFQWVPDTQYF,TGTGCCAGCAGCTTTCAGTGGGTCCCAGATACGCAGTATTTT
TRBV30,TRBD1,once,TRBJ1-1,CAWDRGGGTEAFF,TGTGCCTGGGACAGGGGCGGGGGCACTGAAGCTTTCTTT
TRBV2,NA,NA,TRBJ1-2,CASSPQRTSNGYTF,TGTGCCAGCAGTCCACAAAGGACCTCTAATGGCTACACCTTC
TRBV18,NA,NA,TRBJ2-3,CASSPIPSTDTQYF,TGTGCCAGCTCACCAATCCCTAGCACAGATACGCAGTATTTT
TRBV19,TRBD2,NA,TRBJ2-5,CASSASLAGVIQETQYF,TGTGCCAGTAGTGCCTCACTAGCGGGGGTTATACAAGAGACCCAGTACTTC
TRBV16,TRBD2,NA,TRBJ2-3,CASSQLSSGGADTQYF,TGTGCCAGCAGCCAATTGTCTAGCGGGGGTGCCGATACGCAGTATTTT
TRBV27,NA,NA,TRBJ1-4,CASSAHQGRGEKLFF,TGTGCCAGCAGTGCGCATCAGGGGAGGGGTGAAAAACTGTTTTTT
TRBV11-3,NA,NA,TRBJ2-2,CASSLSQTGELFF,TGTGCCAGCAGCTTGAGTCAGACAGGCGAGCTGTTTTTT